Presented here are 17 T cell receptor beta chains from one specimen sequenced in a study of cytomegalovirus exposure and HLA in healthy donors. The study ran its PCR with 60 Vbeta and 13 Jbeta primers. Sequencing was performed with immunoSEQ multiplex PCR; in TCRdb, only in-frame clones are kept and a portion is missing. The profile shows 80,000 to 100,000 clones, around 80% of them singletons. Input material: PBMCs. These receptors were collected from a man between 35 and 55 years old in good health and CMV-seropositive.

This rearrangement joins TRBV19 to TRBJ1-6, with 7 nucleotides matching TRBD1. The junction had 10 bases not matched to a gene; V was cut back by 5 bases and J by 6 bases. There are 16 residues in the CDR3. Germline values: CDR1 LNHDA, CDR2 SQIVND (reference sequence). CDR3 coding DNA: TGTGCCAGTAGTGACAGCGGGGGACAGTTTAATTCACCCCTCCACTTT. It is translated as CASSDSGGQFNSPLHF.

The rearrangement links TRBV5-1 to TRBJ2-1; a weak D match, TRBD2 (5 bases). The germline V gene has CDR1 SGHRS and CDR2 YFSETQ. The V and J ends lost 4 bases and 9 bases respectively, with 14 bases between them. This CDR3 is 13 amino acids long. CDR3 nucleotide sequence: TGCGCCAGCAGCCTTGCGCTGGGGAGTGAGCAGTTCTTC. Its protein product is CASSLALGSEQFF.

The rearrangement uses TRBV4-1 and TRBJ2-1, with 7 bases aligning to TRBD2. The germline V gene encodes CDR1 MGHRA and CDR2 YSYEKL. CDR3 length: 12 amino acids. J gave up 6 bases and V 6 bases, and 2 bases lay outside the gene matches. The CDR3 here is CASSLAGNEQFF. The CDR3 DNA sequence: TGCGCCAGCAGTTTAGCGGGCAATGAGCAGTTCTTC.

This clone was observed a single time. CDR3 sequence (DNA): TGTGCCAGTAGTATAGGGGCTAGCGGGGGGGTCTCCTACCAGACCCAGTACTTC. It codes for CASSIGASGGVSYQTQYF. This chain connects TRBV19 to TRBJ2-5; TRBD2 matches 12 bases. CDR1 is LNHDA and CDR2 is SQIVND in the germline V gene (reference sequence). The CDR3 is 18 residues long. V trimming: 1 base; J trimming: 6 bases; junction bases outside the gene matches: 12.

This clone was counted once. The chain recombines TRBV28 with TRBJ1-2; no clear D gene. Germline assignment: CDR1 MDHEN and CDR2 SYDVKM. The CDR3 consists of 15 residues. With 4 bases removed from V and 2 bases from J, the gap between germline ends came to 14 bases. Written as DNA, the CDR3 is TGTGCCAGCAGTTCCCCGGGGAGGCCAAACTATGGCTACACCTTC. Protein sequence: CASSSPGRPNYGYTF.

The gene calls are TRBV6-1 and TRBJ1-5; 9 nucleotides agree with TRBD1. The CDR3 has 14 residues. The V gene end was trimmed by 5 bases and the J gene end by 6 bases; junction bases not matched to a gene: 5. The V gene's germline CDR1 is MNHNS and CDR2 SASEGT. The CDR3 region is CASSSDRGIQPQHF. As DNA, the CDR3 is TGTGCCAGCAGTTCAGACAGGGGGATTCAGCCCCAGCATTTT.

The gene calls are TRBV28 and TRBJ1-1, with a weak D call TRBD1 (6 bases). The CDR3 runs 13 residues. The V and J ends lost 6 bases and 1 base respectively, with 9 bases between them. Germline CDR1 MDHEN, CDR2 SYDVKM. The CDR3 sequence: CASSTGPNTEAFF. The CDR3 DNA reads TGTGCCAGCAGCACAGGGCCGAACACTGAAGCTTTCTTT.

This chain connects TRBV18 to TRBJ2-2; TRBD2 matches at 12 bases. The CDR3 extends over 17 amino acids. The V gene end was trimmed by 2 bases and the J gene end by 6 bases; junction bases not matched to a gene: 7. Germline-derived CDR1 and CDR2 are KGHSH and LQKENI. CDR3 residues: CASSPVTSGSLAGELFF. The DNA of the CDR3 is TGTGCCAGCTCACCAGTGACTAGCGGGAGTCTCGCCGGGGAGCTGTTTTTT.

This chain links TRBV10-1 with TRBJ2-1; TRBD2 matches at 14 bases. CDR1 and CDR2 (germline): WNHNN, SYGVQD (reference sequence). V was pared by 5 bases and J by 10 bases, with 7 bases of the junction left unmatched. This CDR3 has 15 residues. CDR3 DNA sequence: TGCGCCAGCAGTAAGGGACTAGCGGGAGCGGGGGAGCAGTTCTTC. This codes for CASSKGLAGAGEQFF.

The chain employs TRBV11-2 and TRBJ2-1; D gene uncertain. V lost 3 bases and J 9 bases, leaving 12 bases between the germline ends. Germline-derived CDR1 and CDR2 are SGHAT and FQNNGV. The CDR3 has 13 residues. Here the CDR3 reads CASSLGRPAEQFF. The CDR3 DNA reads TGTGCCAGCAGCTTGGGCCGTCCCGCTGAGCAGTTCTTC.

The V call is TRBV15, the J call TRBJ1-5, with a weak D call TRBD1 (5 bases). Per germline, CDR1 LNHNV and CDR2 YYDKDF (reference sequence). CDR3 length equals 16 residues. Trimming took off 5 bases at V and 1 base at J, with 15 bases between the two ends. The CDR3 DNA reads TGTGCCACCAGCCCCGCCGGGGGTTACAGCAATCAGCCCCAGCATTTT. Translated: CATSPAGGYSNQPQHF.

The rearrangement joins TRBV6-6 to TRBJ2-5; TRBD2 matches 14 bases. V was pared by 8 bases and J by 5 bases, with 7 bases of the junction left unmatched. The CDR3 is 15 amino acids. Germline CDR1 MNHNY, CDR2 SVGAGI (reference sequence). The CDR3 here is CASRGLAGGWETQYF. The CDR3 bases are TGTGCCAGCCGCGGACTAGCGGGGGGTTGGGAGACCCAGTACTTC.

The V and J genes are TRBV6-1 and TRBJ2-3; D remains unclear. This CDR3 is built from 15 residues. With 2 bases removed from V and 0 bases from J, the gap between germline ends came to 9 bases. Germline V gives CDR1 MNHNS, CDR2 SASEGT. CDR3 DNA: TGTGCCAGCAGTGAAAGCCCCCACAGCACAGATACGCAGTATTTT. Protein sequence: CASSESPHSTDTQYF.

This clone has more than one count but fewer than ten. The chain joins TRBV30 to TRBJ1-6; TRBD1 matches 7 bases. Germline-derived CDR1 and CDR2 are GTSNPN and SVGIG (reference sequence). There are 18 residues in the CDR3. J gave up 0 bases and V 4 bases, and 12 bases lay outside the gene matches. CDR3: CAWTRIGTAFSYNSPLHF. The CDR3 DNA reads TGTGCCTGGACCCGGATCGGGACAGCCTTCTCCTATAATTCACCCCTCCACTTT.

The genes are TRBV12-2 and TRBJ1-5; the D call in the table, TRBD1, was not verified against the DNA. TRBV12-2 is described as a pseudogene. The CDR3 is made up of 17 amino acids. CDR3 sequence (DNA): TGTGCAAGTCGCTTAGCCAGCAGGGGTCAAAGCAGTCAGCCCCAGCATTTT. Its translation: CASRLASRGQSSQPQHF.

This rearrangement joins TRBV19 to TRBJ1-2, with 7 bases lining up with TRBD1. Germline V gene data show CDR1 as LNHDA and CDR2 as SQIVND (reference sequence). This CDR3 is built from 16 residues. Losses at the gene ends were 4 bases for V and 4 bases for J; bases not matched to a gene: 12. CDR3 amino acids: CASSTTRQGRGYGYTF. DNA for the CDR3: TGTGCCAGTAGTACCACTCGACAGGGACGGGGCTATGGCTACACCTTC. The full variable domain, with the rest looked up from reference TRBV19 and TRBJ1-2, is DGGITQSPKYLFRKEGQNVTLSCEQNLNHDAMYWYRQDPGQGLRLIYYSQIVNDFQKGDIAEGYSVSREKKESFPLTVTSAQKNPTAFYLCASSTTRQGRGYGYTFGSGTRLTVV.

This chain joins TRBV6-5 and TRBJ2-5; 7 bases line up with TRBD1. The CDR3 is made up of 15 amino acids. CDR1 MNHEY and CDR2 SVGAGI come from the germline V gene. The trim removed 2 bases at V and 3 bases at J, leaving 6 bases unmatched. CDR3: CASSYRGQVEETQYF. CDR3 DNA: TGTGCCAGCAGTTACCGTGGACAGGTCGAAGAGACCCAGTACTTC.